What follows are 24 T cell receptor beta chains derived from one specimen sequenced in a study of cytotoxic CD8 clonotypes in ibrutinib-treated CLL. Sequencing was performed with immunoSEQ multiplex PCR; in TCRdb, only in-frame clones are kept and a portion is missing. The sample carries roughly 180,000 clones, approximately 68% recorded once. Sequenced here: PBMCs, sampled after 24 months of ibrutinib treatment. These receptors were taken from a human donor with chronic lymphocytic leukemia.

Points on this clone: Mismatch with germline at one junction end may stem from a read error. Other DNA sequences in the sample encode the same CDR3. The CDR3 loop is CASSSGQDGETQYF. In DNA form, the CDR3 reads TGTGCTAGCAGCTCCGGACAGGATGGAGAGACCCAGTACTTC. This chain links TRBV7-7 with TRBJ2-5; 7 nucleotides agree with TRBD1. Germline V gives CDR1 SSHAT, CDR2 FNYEAQ (reference sequence). This CDR3 spans 14 amino acids.

As for this clone: Different DNA sequences within this sample yield the same CDR3. The chain employs TRBV6-1 and TRBJ2-7; D unresolved. The CDR3 is 11 amino acids. Germline CDR1 MNHNS, CDR2 SASEGT. With 3 bases removed from V and 5 bases from J, the gap between germline ends came to 5 bases. The CDR3 sequence is CASSEWDEQYF. CDR3 sequence (DNA): TGTGCCAGCAGTGAGTGGGACGAGCAGTACTTC.

The sample holds a few counts of this clone. The chain is built from TRBV4-2 and TRBJ1-1; 7 bases map to TRBD1. The trim removed 2 bases at V and 5 bases at J, leaving 8 bases unmatched. The CDR3 runs 15 residues. From germline, CDR1 is LGHNA and CDR2 YNFKEQ. The CDR3: CASSQSLRGGTEAFF. The CDR3 bases are TGTGCCAGCAGCCAATCTCTCAGGGGGGGAACTGAAGCTTTCTTT.

The chain recombines TRBV25-1 with TRBJ2-1; D may be TRBD1 (7 bases). Germline assignment: CDR1 MGHDK and CDR2 SYGVNS. Deletions cut 4 bases from V and 2 bases from J, with 15 bases between. The CDR3 extends over 16 amino acids. In nucleotides, the CDR3 is TGTGCCAGCAGTGCCCAGGGGGGTTGGACCTACAATGAGCAGTTCTTC. This translates into CASSAQGGWTYNEQFF.

There are a few counts of this clone. The chain carries TRBV7-3 and TRBJ2-6; D ambiguous. V shed 5 bases and J shed 0 bases, with 8 bases lying between them. There are 15 residues in the CDR3. Germline-derived CDR1 and CDR2 are SGHTA and FQGTGA. The CDR3 loop is CASSQDRSGANVLTF. As DNA, the CDR3 is TGTGCCAGCAGCCAGGACCGCTCTGGGGCCAACGTCCTGACTTTC.

This rearrangement joins TRBV7-2 to TRBJ1-1, with no clear D. Germline V gene sequence: CDR1 SGHTA, CDR2 FQGNSA. Trimming stripped 3 bases from V and 0 bases from J, with 8 bases between. The CDR3 has 14 amino acids. The CDR3 loop is CASSFGPLNTEAFF. CDR3 nucleotide sequence: TGTGCCAGCAGCTTCGGGCCGTTGAACACTGAAGCTTTCTTT.

This chain connects TRBV7-8 to TRBJ1-1; 11 bases match TRBD1. The V gene end was trimmed by 4 bases and the J gene end by 2 bases; junction bases not matched to a gene: 12. CDR3 length equals 18 residues. Germline V gene lookup returns CDR1 SGHVS and CDR2 FQNEAQ. CDR3 in amino acids: CASSSPRTGGETNTEAFF. For the CDR3, the DNA is TGTGCCAGCAGCTCCCCACGGACAGGGGGCGAGACCAACACTGAAGCTTTCTTT.

This chain joins TRBV7-8 and TRBJ1-2, with D possibly being TRBD1 (5 bases). V lost 5 bases to trimming and J lost 4 bases, with 11 bases between them. Germline V CDR1 and CDR2: SGHVS, FQNEAQ. This CDR3 contains 13 residues. For the CDR3, the DNA is TGTGCCAGCAGCCCCGCGACAGCCTATGGCTACACCTTC. Residues: CASSPATAYGYTF.

This clone was recorded only once. V and J are TRBV5-4 and TRBJ2-3; the D gene is possibly TRBD2 (6 bases). Trimming shortened V by 0 bases and J by 0 bases, and 17 bases separated the two germline ends. The CDR3 sequence is 18 residues long. Germline V lookup: CDR1 SGHNT, CDR2 YYREEE (reference sequence). In DNA, the CDR3 is TGTGCCAGCAGCTTGGCCGGGAGCGGACTTACTAGCACAGATACGCAGTATTTT. This encodes CASSLAGSGLTSTDTQYF.

This clone has only a few counts. One end of the junction does not line up with germline, which may come from a read error. The V gene is TRBV7-7, the J gene TRBJ2-1, with 7 bases matching TRBD1. This CDR3 spans 14 amino acids. CDR1 and CDR2 from the germline V gene are SSHAT and FNYEAQ (reference sequence). CDR3 residues: CASSLQQGNNEQFF. The CDR3, as DNA: TGTGCTAGCAGCTTACAACAGGGGAACAATGAGCAGTTCTTC.

The V gene is TRBV6-1, the J gene TRBJ2-7, with 9 bases that match TRBD1. The CDR3 spans 15 residues. Looked up from germline, CDR1 is MNHNS and CDR2 is SASEGT. J was trimmed by 5 bases and V by 8 bases; bases with no gene match: 13. The CDR3 loop reads CASGPARGQGHEQYF. CDR3 in DNA: TGTGCCAGCGGGCCAGCGAGGGGACAGGGCCACGAGCAGTACTTC.

The rearrangement uses TRBV5-1 and TRBJ2-1; D may correspond to TRBD1 or TRBD2 (5 bases each). The CDR3 totals 14 residues. Germline V gives CDR1 SGHRS, CDR2 YFSETQ. Trimming took 4 bases from V and 7 from J, leaving 15 bases between them. CDR3 in amino acids: CASSGGPRRNEQFF. Written as DNA, the CDR3 is TGCGCCAGCAGCGGGGGACCTCGGCGGAATGAGCAGTTCTTC. The complete variable domain, with remaining parts taken from reference TRBV5-1 and TRBJ2-1, reads KAGVTQTPRYLIKTRGQQVTLSCSPISGHRSVSWYQQTPGQGLQFLFEYFSETQRNKGNFPGRFSGRQFSNSRSEMNVSTLELGDSALYLCASSGGPRRNEQFFGPGTRLTVL.

The chain has TRBV7-9 and TRBJ1-5, with D maybe TRBD1 (6 bases). Trimming removed 5 bases at V and 5 bases at J, with 16 bases between. Germline loops: CDR1 SEHNR, CDR2 FQNEAQ (reference sequence). There are 15 residues in the CDR3. The CDR3 is CASSPLGGVDQPQHF. The DNA for the CDR3 is TGTGCCAGCAGCCCCCTGGGGGGCGTGGATCAGCCCCAGCATTTT.

This chain connects TRBV5-4 to TRBJ2-3; TRBD2 matches 9 bases. CDR1 is SGHNT, CDR2 YYREEE, per germline (reference sequence). The CDR3 is 16 residues long. V shed 1 base and J 4 bases; nucleotides not matched to a gene: 7. The CDR3 is CASSLRGLALSDTQYF. In DNA, the CDR3 is TGTGCCAGCAGCTTGAGGGGACTAGCCTTGTCAGATACGCAGTATTTT. Variable domain in full (rest from reference TRBV5-4 and TRBJ2-3): ETGVTQSPTHLIKTRGQQVTLRCSSQSGHNTVSWYQQALGQGPQFIFQYYREEENGRGNFPPRFSGLQFPNYSSELNVNALELDDSALYLCASSLRGLALSDTQYFGPGTRLTVL.

The chain recombines TRBV6-5 with TRBJ1-1; 8 nucleotides match TRBD1. J gave up 4 bases and V 6 bases, and 10 bases lay outside the gene matches. Germline lookup yields CDR1 MNHEY and CDR2 SVGAGI. The CDR3 has 15 amino acids. The CDR3 sequence is CASSPGGSRVTEAFF. The CDR3 coding sequence is TGTGCCAGCAGCCCAGGGGGCTCGAGGGTCACTGAAGCTTTCTTT.

This clone was counted a few times. Here the CDR3 DNA reads TGTGCCAGCAGCGTAGGGTGGTCAAACAATGAGCAGTTCTTC. It translates to CASSVGWSNNEQFF. The J gene is TRBJ2-1, the V gene TRBV9; no firm D call. The germline V gene has CDR1 SGDLS and CDR2 YYNGEE. There are 14 residues in the CDR3. V lost 0 bases and J lost 5, with 9 bases in between.

This clone was counted a few times. This chain links TRBV12-5 with TRBJ1-2, with D uncertain. Germline V CDR1 and CDR2: LGHNT, FRNRAP. The CDR3 consists of 12 residues. V gave up 6 bases and J gave up 8 bases, with 13 bases separating them. The CDR3 region is CASGLYREGYTF. DNA for the CDR3: TGTGCTAGTGGCCTCTATAGGGAAGGCTACACCTTC.

The chain uses TRBV11-2 and TRBJ1-3, with D unresolved. V was clipped by 5 bases and J by 2 bases, with 19 bases between them. This CDR3 comprises 17 residues. Per germline, CDR1 SGHAT and CDR2 FQNNGV. CDR3 sequence: CASSIHTARAAGNTIYF. DNA for the CDR3: TGTGCCAGCAGCATACATACTGCGAGGGCGGCTGGAAACACCATATATTTT.

The chain links TRBV5-1 to TRBJ2-7; 10 bases map to TRBD1. In germline, CDR1 is SGHRS, CDR2 YFSETQ. The CDR3 runs to 16 residues. The J segment lost 2 bases and the V segment lost 6 bases, leaving 11 bases of the junction unmatched. The CDR3 region has the DNA TGCGCCAGCACCCCGGCGGGACAGGGGCTGACCTACGAGCAGTACTTC. This codes for CASTPAGQGLTYEQYF. Full variable domain (rest looked up from reference TRBV5-1 and TRBJ2-7): KAGVTQTPRYLIKTRGQQVTLSCSPISGHRSVSWYQQTPGQGLQFLFEYFSETQRNKGNFPGRFSGRQFSNSRSEMNVSTLELGDSALYLCASTPAGQGLTYEQYFGPGTRLTVT.

The chain combines TRBV25-1 with TRBJ1-5; D is uncertain. The V end was cut by 5 bases, the J end by 7 bases, with 12 bases between. Germline CDR1 MGHDK, CDR2 SYGVNS. The length of the CDR3 is 13 residues. The CDR3 reads CASSMGRGQPQHF. CDR3 in DNA: TGTGCCAGCAGTATGGGAAGAGGGCAGCCCCAGCATTTT.

The chain is built from TRBV11-3 and TRBJ1-2, with D uncertain. V gave up 3 bases and J gave up 7 bases, with 9 bases separating them. This CDR3 contains 12 residues. In germline, CDR1 is SGHNT, CDR2 YENEEA. In nucleotides, the CDR3 is TGTGCCAGCAGCTTTTCGGGGTTTGGCTACACCTTC. This gives the protein CASSFSGFGYTF. Drawing the rest from reference TRBV11-3 and TRBJ1-2, the complete variable domain is EAGVVQSPRYKIIEKKQPVAFWCNPISGHNTLYWYLQNLGQGPELLIRYENEEAVDDSQLPKDRFSAERLKGVDSTLKIQPAELGDSAVYLCASSFSGFGYTFGSGTRLTVV.

V is TRBV6-6 and J is TRBJ1-4; no clear D gene. Trimming took off 5 bases at V and 2 bases at J, with 9 bases between the two ends. From germline, CDR1 is MNHNY and CDR2 SVGAGI (reference sequence). There are 14 residues in the CDR3. The CDR3 bases are TGTGCCAGCAGTCGGACGGTGACTAATGAAAAACTGTTTTTT. It is translated as CASSRTVTNEKLFF.

V gene TRBV28 combines with J gene TRBJ1-2, with a possible D match to TRBD1 (5 bases). The V end lost 2 bases, the J end lost 0 bases, and 19 bases lay between the germline ends. Looked up from germline, CDR1 is MDHEN and CDR2 is SYDVKM. CDR3 length equals 18 residues. In DNA, the CDR3 is TGTGCCAGCAGTTTAATAGCGGACACGAATCCTTCTAACTATGGCTACACCTTC. Residues: CASSLIADTNPSNYGYTF.

V gene TRBV28 combines with J gene TRBJ2-3, with D unclear. Germline lookup yields CDR1 MDHEN and CDR2 SYDVKM. CDR3 length: 13 residues. V gave up 3 bases and J gave up 0 bases, with 4 bases separating them. The DNA of the CDR3 is TGTGCCAGCAGTTTCTTCAGCACAGATACGCAGTATTTT. The encoded protein is CASSFFSTDTQYF.